The 10 T cell receptor beta chains below come from one sample, sequenced in a study of T cells in Graves' hyperthyroidism and ophthalmopathy. The CDR3 regions of TCR beta were amplified from RNA transcripts. The HTBI primer set served for first-round RT-PCR of the TCR CDR3. MiXCR was run by TCRdb on the multiplex PCR reads, yielding one entry per CDR3 protein. The table has hundreds of thousands of distinct CDR3 sequences, roughly 45% seen once. The sample comprised peripheral blood or thyroid tissue (not recorded which). The receptors stem from an adult man with Graves' disease, either hyperthyroidism or ophthalmopathy (not recorded which).

V gene TRBV12-5 combines with J gene TRBJ1-1; possible D gene TRBD1, 6 bases. CDR3 length equals 17 residues. Germline CDR1 LGHNT, CDR2 FRNRAP. The DNA of the CDR3 is TGTGCCAGCCTTGGGGGCTATGGACACTACATGAACACTGAAGCTTTCTTT. Its translation is CASLGGYGHYMNTEAFF.

As for this clonotype: Because the CDR3 is missing its conserved closing phenylalanine or tryptophan, this is likely a read error. V and J are TRBV19 and TRBJ1-2; D is ambiguous. Germline assignment: CDR1 LNHDA and CDR2 SQIVND (reference sequence). This CDR3 region has 11 residues. Trimming removed 6 bases at V and 4 bases at J, with 6 bases between. DNA for the CDR3: TGTGCCAGTAGAGAGTCCTATGGCTACACCCTC. Translation: CASRESYGYTL.

The V call is TRBV2, the J call TRBJ1-5; unclear D gene. Trimming pared 4 bases from V and 0 bases from J, leaving 13 bases between. The CDR3 length is 16 residues. In germline, CDR1 is SNHLY, CDR2 FYNNEI. Here the CDR3 DNA reads TGTGCCAGCAGTGCTAGAGCCCCGGTTAGCAATCAGCCCCAGCATTTT. Translated: CASSARAPVSNQPQHF.

The chain has TRBV7-2 and TRBJ1-5; the match to TRBD1 covers 7 bases. Germline trimming cut 1 base from V and 4 bases from J; bases unmatched to any gene: 13. Looked up from germline, CDR1 is SGHTA and CDR2 is FQGNSA. The CDR3 totals 18 residues. CDR3: CASSLGYGPTGLNQPQHF. The CDR3, as DNA: TGTGCCAGCAGCTTAGGCTATGGACCGACAGGGCTGAATCAGCCCCAGCATTTT.

Comment on this clonotype: A much larger clone differs by one base, so this may be a read error. This chain connects TRBV7-9 to TRBJ2-5; D is tentatively TRBD1 or TRBD2 (5 bases each). The CDR3 is 13 amino acids. In germline, CDR1 is SEHNR, CDR2 FQNEAQ (reference sequence). The CDR3, as DNA: TGTGCCGGCAGCTTAGAGGGACGGGAGACCCAGTACTTC. Its protein is CAGSLEGRETQYF.

The chain employs TRBV20-1 and TRBJ2-7; 10 bases align to TRBD1. The V and J ends lost 3 bases and 10 bases, in that order; junction bases with no gene match: 3. The CDR3 has 11 amino acids. From germline, CDR1 is DFQATT and CDR2 SNEGSKA (reference sequence). CDR3 residues: CSASATGGQYF. The CDR3 DNA sequence: TGCAGTGCTAGCGCGACAGGGGGCCAGTACTTC.

There are a few counts of this clonotype. The V gene is TRBV6-6, the J gene TRBJ2-6; perhaps TRBD2 as D (5 bases). The CDR3 length is 17 residues. Trimming removed 6 bases from V and 0 bases from J, with 15 bases in between. The germline gives CDR1 MNHNY, CDR2 SVGAGI (reference sequence). CDR3 residues: CASSPGSTSSGANVLTF. The CDR3 nucleotides are TGTGCCAGCAGCCCGGGATCCACGAGCTCTGGGGCCAACGTCCTGACTTTC.

The V and J genes are TRBV6-2 or TRBV6-3 and TRBJ1-1; 7 nucleotides match TRBD1. Losses at the gene ends were 6 bases for V and 7 bases for J; bases not matched to a gene: 5. CDR1 is MNHEY, CDR2 SVGEGT, per germline. The CDR3 consists of 12 residues. The CDR3 DNA sequence: TGTGCCAGCAGGGGACAGCAGAATGAAGCTTTCTTT. Translating gives CASRGQQNEAFF.

This clonotype was observed at least ten times. The junction and the germline gene differ at one end; a read error may be behind it. This sequence joins TRBV29-1 and TRBJ2-5; no firm D call. The V gene's germline CDR1 is SQVTM and CDR2 ANQGSEA. The CDR3 has 14 amino acids. CDR3 sequence: CSVAQHILVESQYF. The DNA of the CDR3 is TGCAGCGTTGCCCAACACATCCTGGTGGAGAGCCAGTACTTC.

This clonotype was seen only a few times. This chain links TRBV19 with TRBJ1-6, with D unclear. V gave up 1 base and J gave up 8 bases, with 6 bases separating them. Germline assignment: CDR1 LNHDA and CDR2 SQIVND (reference sequence). This CDR3 region has 13 residues. CDR3 in DNA: TGTGCCAGTAGTATAGGACAAGATTCACCCCTCCACTTT. This sequence encodes CASSIGQDSPLHF.